The subject of this entry is one T cell receptor beta chain. Its cognate antigen is unknown. Trimming left V 4 bases short and J 5 bases short, with 17 bases between. This CDR3 contains 15 residues. Looked up from germline, CDR1 is LNHDA and CDR2 is SQIVND (reference sequence). This sample was included in a study of shared clonotypes between healthy human individuals. General observations from the study: Against clonotypes common to all four donors, non-shared ones had lower generation probabilities.

Sequenced by immunoSEQ multiplex PCR; TCRdb stores in-frame clones only, minus some. Of some 2,500,000 clones in the sample, 80% to 95% were seen once. The sequenced material came from naive CD4+ T cells from PBMCs. Sample subset: CD45RA+ positively selected. The rearrangement links TRBV19 to TRBJ1-1; tentatively, D is TRBD1 (6 bases). This receptor was identified in a young man in good health. Some clones in this sample may be carry-over from other donors' samples. The CDR3: CASSTRDKGGTEAFF. In DNA form, the CDR3 reads TGTGCCAGTAGTACCCGGGACAAAGGTGGTACTGAAGCTTTCTTT.